This T cell receptor beta chain was profiled in a study of T-cell memory formation after mild COVID-19. This clonotype was recorded a few times. A single record per CDR3 protein comes from TCRdb applying MiXCR to the 5' RACE reads. The sample shows 350,000 to 500,000 distinct CDR3 sequences, over 15% of them seen only once. Per the germline V gene, CDR1 is SGHKS and CDR2 is YYEKEE (reference sequence). V was clipped by 2 bases and J by 1 base; unmatched bases: 8. CDR3 size: 16 residues. This rearrangement joins TRBV5-5 to TRBJ2-5; 7 positions agree with TRBD2. Sequenced: PBMCs or a T cell subset sorted from them (not recorded which). This TCR came from an adult woman who had mild COVID-19 (a few samples of this study predate the infection). Cell type and time point are not known. In DNA, the CDR3 is TGTGCCAGCAGCTTAGGAGGGGAGGGCTTCCAAGAGACCCAGTACTTC. Its protein is CASSLGGEGFQETQYF.